This paragraph reports one T cell receptor (beta chain). These data originate in a study of blood T cell repertoires in COVID-19. In the study's own analysis: Estimation of nucleated cell counts relied on the amplification of reference gene primers. Generated by immunoSEQ multiplex PCR, the TCRdb table keeps only in-frame clones and is missing some. The V and J calls and clone size are taken from that table; D and trimming were inferred from the DNA. The table has almost 200,000 clones, around four fifths seen once. CDR1 is GTSNPN and CDR2 is SVGIG in the germline V gene (reference sequence). CDR3 length: 13 amino acids. With 3 bases removed from V and 10 bases from J, the gap between germline ends came to 13 bases.

What was sequenced was peripheral blood. The receptor was derived from a man between 60 and 75 years old with COVID-19, enrolled during active disease. V gene TRBV30 combines with J gene TRBJ1-6; D may be TRBD1 (5 bases). CDR3 nucleotide sequence: TGTGCCTGGAGCCTGCTTGGGGGGTCACCCCTCCACTTT. Its protein product is CAWSLLGGSPLHF.